The sequence of this T cell receptor beta chain was determined in a study of regulatory T cells in long-lasting Graves disease. Time point in this sample: newly diagnosed GD, antithyroid drugs for less than 3 months. The TCR library was made from RNA that had been extracted from PBMCs in TRIzol. Around 9.8 milliliters of peripheral blood were taken and placed in EDTA tubes. This clonotype was counted ten times or more. V lost 10 bases, J lost 4 bases, and 5 bases stayed unmatched. The CDR3 covers 13 residues. CDR1 MNHEY and CDR2 SVGEGT come from the germline V gene. CDR3 regions were amplified by Arm-PCR using iRepertoire HTBI primers to build TCR beta libraries. A single record per CDR3 protein comes from TCRdb applying MiXCR to the multiplex PCR reads. The data show about 200,000 distinct CDR3 sequences, with approximately 18% seen just once and 10% to 15% held by the top ten. The same data also contributed to another study, on T cells in Graves' hyperthyroidism and ophthalmopathy. That paper adds: Patients aged 18 to 65 had newly diagnosed hyperthyroidism that had lasted under 2 months. First-round RT-PCR targeting the TCR CDR3 was performed with the HTBI primer set.

The TCR comes from a woman younger than 45 with Graves disease. This specimen was peripheral blood mononuclear cells (PBMCs), taken at new diagnosis, from a patient treated with antithyroid drugs. The chain has TRBV6-2 or TRBV6-3 and TRBJ1-5; 9 bases line up with TRBD1. In DNA, the CDR3 is TGTGCCACCAGACAGGGGGTAAATCAGCCCCAGCATTTT. Encoded protein: CATRQGVNQPQHF.